This TCR beta chain was sequenced in a study of T-cell memory formation after mild COVID-19. For this clonotype: The antigen remains undetermined.

Study-wide findings and caveats: Clones that contracted from day 15 to 85 had balanced CD4/CD8; later expanders were CD4+ biased. Chiefly within CM and EM were the contracting CD4+ clones; CD8+ ones were within EMRA. In pre-infection memory, a portion of responding clones appeared, which suggested that cross-reactive memory joined.

Constant-segment primers were used for 5'RACE, and the resulting TCR alpha and TCR beta cDNA libraries carried sample barcodes and UMIs. TCRdb passed the 5' RACE reads through MiXCR, listing each CDR3 protein once. The sample includes hundreds of thousands of distinct CDR3 sequences, about 20% of them seen just once. V was shortened by 10 bases and J by 7 bases, with 19 bases between the two germline ends. The CDR3 length is 13 residues. CDR1 is ENHRY and CDR2 is SYGVKD in the germline V gene. The receptor comes from an adult woman who had mild COVID-19 (a few samples of this study predate the infection). Cell type and time point are not known. Material for sequencing was PBMCs or a T cell subset sorted from them (not recorded which). The chain recombines TRBV10-3 with TRBJ1-1; D call uncertain. The CDR3 DNA follows: TGTGCCACCAGAACAGAGAACAAGGGTGAAGCTTTCTTT. Translation: CATRTENKGEAFF.